This T cell receptor (beta chain) is drawn from a study of T cell changes during pregnancy in multiple sclerosis. J was trimmed by 0 bases and V by 5 bases; bases with no gene match: 8. Per germline, CDR1 SEHNR and CDR2 FQNEAQ (reference sequence). This CDR3 is built from 17 residues. Clones were sequenced by immunoSEQ multiplex PCR, and TCRdb holds only the in-frame ones, with some missing. The sample shows approximately 23,000 clones, just over 90% of them seen only once. The chain carries TRBV7-9 and TRBJ1-3, with 9 bases lining up with TRBD1. This TCR was sampled from a female donor in good health, enrolled as a control in a pregnancy study. Material: CD4+ T cells from peripheral blood mononuclear cells, obtained after pregnancy. CDR3 coding DNA: TGTGCCAGCAGCACCCGGGACAGGGCACACTCTGGAAACACCATATATTTT. This gives the protein CASSTRDRAHSGNTIYF.